This paragraph covers one T cell receptor (beta chain) sequence. The antigen it recognizes is unknown. No per-base quality is available; no much larger clone lies one base away. TCRbeta CDR3 regions were amplified from genomic DNA by means of the immunoSEQ Assay, a bias-controlled multiplex PCR. The paper's processing steps were these. Nucleated cell counts per sample were estimated from amplification of reference gene primers within the assay. To quantify the absolute abundance of each unique TCRbeta CDR3 rearrangement, sequence reads were collapsed and filtered. For each sample, productive Simpson clonality was calculated by taking the square root of Simpson's diversity index across productive rearrangements. The immuneACCESS repertoire file appears here via TCRdb, limited to in-frame rearrangements. These files lack a portion of the clones; in checked studies, under half of the deficit traces to unresolved V genes, and the cause of the others is not known. That table is the source of V, J and clone size, and D and trimming were worked out from the DNA. This sample has 150,000 to 200,000 clones in its table, and 60% to 85% of those were observed once. The ten largest clones take up 15% to 20% of the sample.

The CDR3 measures 15 amino acids from cysteine to phenylalanine. The sequence is cut down to CDR3 DNA, 45 bases in frame from base 1. Clipping removes 1 base from V and 10 bases from J, with 5 as the unmatched junction base count. The germline V gene (reference sequence) provides CDR1 SEHNR and CDR2 FQNEAQ. The data are from a study of blood T cell repertoires in COVID-19 (dated by TCRdb to about 2020). Regarding the complete study: Samples covering the acute and convalescent phases of COVID-19 were provided by collaborators in the United States, Italy and Spain. The material from the prospective study consisted of cDNA or gDNA derived from T cells, B-cell-depleted T cells, or PBMCs. Deeply sampled blood TCRbeta repertoires from subjects exposed to, actively infected with, or recovered from COVID-19 were included in the dataset. A freely available public database, intended as a resource for researchers studying the immune response to SARS-CoV-2, is where the repertoires were released. The samples were drawn from two sources: the first 160 participants of the ongoing ImmuneRACE study, and 950 to 1,500 subjects contributed by 6 global collaborators. The sample metadata nearly always contained a de-identified subject ID, COVID-19 status, age in years and sex. Where HLA class I and class II types were available, the types were taken from metadata supplied by the sample provider, not from assay-based typing. The investigation overall reported the following: The amount of clinical and demographic metadata varied by source and participant and was provided uncurated.

Whole blood was collected in K2EDTA tubes by collaborating institutions according to the institutions' own protocols. For TCRbeta analysis, collaborators shipped samples in one of three forms: frozen whole blood, isolated PBMCs, or DNA extracted from either of those sample types. The chain was built from TRBV7-9 and TRBJ2-1, with 12 junctional bases fitting TRBD2. The specimen was peripheral blood. The TCR originated in a man aged 55 to 69 with active or convalescent COVID-19. The DNA reads as follows: TGTGCCAGCAGCTTAGGACTAGCGGGAGCCCGCGAGCAGTTCTTC. Protein translation: CASSLGLAGAREQFF.